The entry below describes one T cell receptor (beta chain). A junction boundary mismatches the germline segment, possibly from a read error. The data stem from a study of tumor-infiltrating lymphocytes in primary liver carcinoma. Starting from about 0.5 ug of total RNA, TCR beta cDNA was produced with a primer in the constant region. Three nested multiplex PCR rounds, a slightly modified ARM-PCR method, built the TCR beta libraries. A C-beta reverse primer and TRBV1-TRBV30 forward primers served in each of the first two PCR rounds, at approximately 10 cycles apiece. TCRdb processed the multiplex PCR reads anew with MiXCR; each CDR3 protein has one entry. The sample carries 100,000 to 150,000 distinct CDR3 sequences, around 60% recorded once. Co-extraction of both nucleic acids (RNA and DNA) used roughly 19-33 mg of unsorted bulk tissue. All tumor samples contained more than 80% viable tumor cells.

Germline V gene sequence: CDR1 KGHSH, CDR2 LQKENI. CDR3 length: 13 residues. Material for sequencing was liver tumor tissue from sampling region 3. The subset is: tumor region T3, left-lateral pole. The gene calls are TRBV18 and TRBJ2-3, with 7 bases identical to TRBD1. The sequence was collected from a woman in her sixties or seventies with primary liver carcinoma and hepatitis B virus infection. CDR3 loop: CASSGQGTDRQYF. The CDR3 DNA sequence: TGTGCCAGCTCAGGTCAGGGGACAGATAGGCAGTATTTT.